The sequence of this T cell receptor (beta chain) was determined in a study of blood T cells in healthy people across ages. V was clipped by 5 bases and J by 6 bases; unmatched bases: 3. The CDR3 extends over 11 amino acids. Germline V CDR1 and CDR2: DFQATT, SNEGSKA (reference sequence). On this clonotype itself: Antigen unknown.

Study findings and constraints: Comparison with aged donors showed that long-lived donors had more naive CD4+ cells and higher diversity. While age rose, TCR beta diversity per million T cells dropped in a roughly linear way.

Primers used in a second PCR of about 7 to 12 cycles were a sample-barcoded 5' primer and a J-beta primer mix. TCRdb re-called the 5' RACE reads with MiXCR, one entry per CDR3 protein. This table holds approximately 810,000 distinct CDR3 sequences, around 34% found once. The source is a man aged 18 to 30 in good health. This chain uses TRBV20-1 with TRBJ2-7, with TRBD1 identical over 8 bases. What was sequenced was blood. For the CDR3, the DNA is TGCAGTGCTGGGGACAGGCGCGAGCAGTACTTC. Translating gives CSAGDRREQYF.